This T cell receptor (beta chain) was observed in a study of blood T cell repertoires in COVID-19. The CDR3 has 13 residues. Trimming took off 3 bases at V and 11 bases at J, with 17 bases between the two ends. Germline V CDR1 and CDR2: LNHDA, SQIVND (reference sequence). Cohorts were assigned according to the clinical history that participants reported. Exposed study participants had met a COVID-19 case within 2 weeks before entry. The data were produced by immunoSEQ multiplex PCR, yet TCRdb's version contains in-frame clones alone and is incomplete. The data hold approximately 150,000 clones, with approximately 80% observed a single time.

The gene calls are TRBV19 and TRBJ2-7, with D perhaps matching TRBD2 (6 bases). The sequenced sample was PBMCs or T cells enriched from blood (not recorded which). The sequence was obtained from a man between 70 and 80 years old who had been exposed to COVID-19. CDR3 DNA sequence: TGTGCCAGTAGTATGCAATCGGGCGGGATAGAGTACTTC. Protein sequence: CASSMQSGGIEYF.